The 28 T cell receptor beta chains given below trace back to one sample, sequenced in a study of T cell repertoires in cytomegalovirus infection. Each CDR3 protein is one row after TCRdb ran MiXCR on the reads. This table holds 200,000 to 300,000 distinct CDR3 sequences, around 8.7% found once. The sample consisted of PBMCs. Source of these receptors: a human donor in good health (CMV status not recorded). Some clones in this sample may be carry-over from other donors' samples.

This clonotype has only a few counts. V gene TRBV7-2 combines with J gene TRBJ2-4; 9 bases align to TRBD1. The ends lost 1 base at V and 2 bases at J; junction bases unmatched: 6. The V gene's germline CDR1 is SGHTA and CDR2 FQGNSA. This CDR3 comprises 17 residues. CDR3 region: CASSLVRDRVTKNIQYF. The CDR3 nucleotides are TGTGCCAGCAGCTTAGTTCGGGACAGGGTCACCAAAAACATTCAGTACTTC. The whole variable domain, filled in from reference TRBV7-2 and TRBJ2-4, reads GAGVSQSPSNKVTEKGKDVELRCDPISGHTALYWYRQSLGQGLEFLIYFQGNSAPDKSGLPSDRFSAERTGGSVSTLTIQRTQQEDSAVYLCASSLVRDRVTKNIQYFGAGTRLSVL.

This clonotype appeared many times. The chain links TRBV19 to TRBJ2-1, with 9 nucleotides matching TRBD2. Unmatched junction bases numbered 5, after V lost 3 bases and J lost 5 bases. The CDR3 has 15 amino acids. Germline CDR1 is LNHDA and CDR2 is SQIVND (reference sequence). The CDR3 DNA is TGTGCCAGTAGTATGAAGACTAGCGGCCACAATGAGCAGTTCTTC. This sequence encodes CASSMKTSGHNEQFF.

This rearrangement joins TRBV7-8 to TRBJ1-5; D is ambiguous. The ends were cut back, 1 base at V and 4 bases at J, with 11 bases in the middle. CDR3 size: 15 residues. Germline values: CDR1 SGHVS, CDR2 FQNEAQ. The CDR3 loop is CASSLGEGRNQPQHF. The CDR3 DNA reads TGTGCCAGCAGCTTAGGGGAAGGGCGGAATCAGCCCCAGCATTTT.

This clonotype has only a few counts. The chain carries TRBV30 and TRBJ1-2, with D possibly matching TRBD1 (5 bases). The germline CDR1 and CDR2 sequences are GTSNPN and SVGIG (reference sequence). The CDR3 consists of 15 residues. Trimming stripped 0 bases from V and 1 base from J, with 12 bases between. As DNA, the CDR3 is TGTGCCTGGAGTGTAGCAAGGGGTAATAACTATGGCTACACCTTC. This translates into CAWSVARGNNYGYTF.

This clonotype was counted only a few times. The genes are TRBV7-3 and TRBJ1-6; possible D gene TRBD1, 6 bases. Germline-derived CDR1 and CDR2 are SGHTA and FQGTGA. The V gene lost 4 bases and the J gene lost 7 bases, with 11 bases spanning the gap. The CDR3 sequence is 14 residues long. CDR3 bases: TGTGCCAGCAGCTGGACAGTGGGGAATTCACCCCTCCACTTT. It yields the protein CASSWTVGNSPLHF.

This CDR3 reads CASRFSQGGTEAFF. CDR3 bases: TGCGCCAGCAGGTTTTCCCAGGGTGGGACTGAAGCTTTCTTT. The J gene is TRBJ1-1, the V gene TRBV5-1; D possibly corresponds to TRBD1 (5 bases). Germline values: CDR1 SGHRS, CDR2 YFSETQ. V lost 5 bases and J 5 bases, leaving 16 bases between the germline ends. The CDR3 spans 14 residues.

The chain recombines TRBV7-6 with TRBJ1-6, with D unresolved. This CDR3 contains 14 residues. Per germline, CDR1 SGHVS and CDR2 FNYEAQ. Trimming pared 5 bases from V and 3 bases from J, leaving 8 bases between. The CDR3, as DNA: TGTGCCAGCAGCCGGGGAAACTATAATTCACCCCTCCACTTT. It is translated as CASSRGNYNSPLHF. The variable domain in full, completed from reference TRBV7-6 and TRBJ1-6, reads GAGVSQSPRYKVTKRGQDVALRCDPISGHVSLYWYRQALGQGPEFLTYFNYEAQQDKSGLPNDRFSAERPEGSISTLTIQRTEQRDSAMYRCASSRGNYNSPLHFGNGTRLTVT.

This clonotype has ten or more counts. The V gene is TRBV19, the J gene TRBJ1-1, with 9 nucleotides matching TRBD1. CDR1 and CDR2 (germline): LNHDA, SQIVND (reference sequence). The CDR3 extends over 16 amino acids. V lost 3 bases, J lost 3 bases, and 8 bases stayed unmatched. The CDR3 sequence: CASSILPGQGDTEAFF. CDR3 nucleotides: TGTGCCAGTAGTATTCTCCCGGGACAGGGAGACACTGAAGCTTTCTTT.

This clonotype was counted at least ten times. This chain connects TRBV12-3 or TRBV12-4 to TRBJ1-2; 7 bases are shared with TRBD1. CDR3 length equals 13 residues. With V trimmed by 6 bases and J by 3 bases, 4 bases remained unmatched. Written as DNA, the CDR3 is TGTGCCAGCAGGAAACAGGGGTACTATGGCTACACCTTC. Translation: CASRKQGYYGYTF.

This sequence joins TRBV2 and TRBJ1-6, with D possibly being TRBD1 (5 bases). This CDR3 spans 15 amino acids. Germline CDR1 and CDR2: SNHLY and FYNNEI. V was cut by 6 bases and J by 6 bases, with 15 bases left in between. The CDR3 sequence is CASRGGTAINSPLHF. CDR3 in DNA: TGTGCCAGCAGGGGTGGGACGGCTATTAATTCACCCCTCCACTTT.

This clonotype has a count of ten or more. The gene calls are TRBV7-9 and TRBJ2-3; 11 bases are shared with TRBD2. The V gene end was trimmed by 6 bases and the J gene end by 6 bases; junction bases not matched to a gene: 11. Germline loops: CDR1 SEHNR, CDR2 FQNEAQ (reference sequence). This CDR3 is 16 amino acids long. The chain's CDR3 is CASSSTSGGVVDTQYF. DNA for the CDR3: TGTGCCAGCAGTTCTACTAGCGGGGGAGTCGTTGATACGCAGTATTTT.

This clonotype was found many times. This chain joins TRBV5-6 and TRBJ2-6, with 9 bases identical to TRBD1. CDR1 and CDR2 (germline): SGHDT, YYEEEE. Losses at the gene ends were 2 bases for V and 2 bases for J; bases not matched to a gene: 11. This CDR3 has 19 amino acids. The CDR3 protein is CASSFGLTGGPTGANVLTF. The CDR3 DNA reads TGTGCCAGCAGCTTCGGGCTAACAGGGGGCCCAACTGGGGCCAACGTCCTGACTTTC.

The sample holds many counts of this clonotype. The chain recombines TRBV19 with TRBJ1-2, with D possibly TRBD1 on 5 matching bases. The CDR3 covers 12 residues. Trimming cost V 4 bases and J 6 bases, with 9 bases left between them. Germline CDR1 reads LNHDA; CDR2 reads SQIVND (reference sequence). The CDR3 region is CASSTGHDGYTF. Written as DNA, the CDR3 is TGTGCCAGTAGTACCGGACATGATGGCTACACCTTC.

This clonotype was recorded at least ten times. The chain recombines TRBV29-1 with TRBJ2-7, with 7 bases aligning to TRBD1. This CDR3 comprises 16 residues. After removal of 0 bases from V and 1 base from J, the junction contained 9 bases not matched to a gene. CDR1 and CDR2 from the germline V gene are SQVTM and ANQGSEA. CDR3 nucleotides: TGCAGCGTTGAAGAGGGGGAGACAGGGAGTTCCTACGAGCAGTACTTC. Translation gives CSVEEGETGSSYEQYF.

This clonotype was picked up many times. The chain is built from TRBV7-2 and TRBJ2-1; the D gene is possibly TRBD2 (6 bases). The CDR3 is made up of 20 amino acids. Trimming pared 2 bases from V and 1 base from J, leaving 24 bases between. Germline CDR1 and CDR2: SGHTA and FQGNSA. The CDR3 region has the DNA TGTGCCAGCAGCTTACGATCCGTGGGGGGATATTCGGATTCCTACAATGAGCAGTTCTTC. Translating it yields CASSLRSVGGYSDSYNEQFF.

V is TRBV28 and J is TRBJ1-4; possible D gene TRBD1, 5 bases. CDR3 length: 13 residues. Germline values: CDR1 MDHEN, CDR2 SYDVKM. Trimming pared 6 bases from V and 8 bases from J, leaving 13 bases between. CDR3: CASSLPGREKLFF. CDR3 sequence (DNA): TGTGCCAGCAGCCTTCCAGGGAGGGAAAAACTGTTTTTT. Combining the CDR3 with reference TRBV28 and TRBJ1-4 gives the whole variable domain DVKVTQSSRYLVKRTGEKVFLECVQDMDHENMFWYRQDPGLGLRLIYFSYDVKMKEKGDIPEGYSVSREKKERFSLILESASTNQTSMYLCASSLPGREKLFFGSGTQLSVL.

This clonotype was detected many times. This sequence joins TRBV7-8 and TRBJ1-1; the match to TRBD1 covers 7 bases. Germline loops: CDR1 SGHVS, CDR2 FQNEAQ. Trimming took 1 base from V and 4 from J; bases not matched to a gene: 3. CDR3 length equals 14 residues. CDR3 region: CASSLGRGSTEAFF. CDR3 DNA sequence: TGTGCCAGCAGCTTAGGCAGGGGGAGCACTGAAGCTTTCTTT.

This chain joins TRBV12-3 or TRBV12-4 and TRBJ2-2; 9 bases fit TRBD2. The CDR3 contains 15 residues. V lost 8 bases, J lost 4 bases, and 8 bases stayed unmatched. The CDR3 loop reads CASFCGGVGTGELFF. The CDR3 bases are TGTGCCAGCTTCTGCGGGGGGGTCGGCACCGGGGAGCTGTTTTTT.

This clonotype came up many times. This chain connects TRBV12-3 or TRBV12-4 to TRBJ2-7, with 10 nucleotides matching TRBD2. The V gene end was trimmed by 3 bases and the J gene end by 2 bases; junction bases not matched to a gene: 4. This CDR3 contains 15 residues. CDR3 in amino acids: CASSFAAGGTYEQYF. Written as DNA, the CDR3 is TGTGCCAGCAGTTTTGCAGCGGGGGGGACCTACGAGCAGTACTTC.

This clonotype came up many times. The rearrangement uses TRBV12-3 or TRBV12-4 and TRBJ1-5, with 8 bases that match TRBD1. The CDR3 extends over 15 amino acids. J gave up 2 bases and V 5 bases, and 5 bases lay outside the gene matches. The CDR3 is CASSRGQGGNQPQHF. As DNA, the CDR3 is TGTGCCAGCAGTCGAGGACAGGGTGGCAATCAGCCCCAGCATTTT.

This clonotype showed up many times. The chain joins TRBV28 to TRBJ1-2; 9 nucleotides agree with TRBD1. The CDR3 length is 16 residues. Per germline, CDR1 MDHEN and CDR2 SYDVKM. V shed 5 bases, J shed 3 bases, and the junction held 10 bases outside the gene matches. This chain's CDR3 is CASSPAGTGKDYGYTF. The CDR3 DNA reads as TGTGCCAGCAGTCCCGCCGGGACAGGGAAGGACTATGGCTACACCTTC.

V and J are TRBV15 and TRBJ2-1, with 9 bases lining up with TRBD2. CDR1 is LNHNV and CDR2 is YYDKDF in the germline V gene (reference sequence). This CDR3 comprises 19 residues. Germline trimming cut 5 bases from V and 4 bases from J; bases unmatched to any gene: 18. The CDR3 sequence: CATSVPGLAFPSRYNEQFF. As DNA, the CDR3 is TGTGCCACCAGCGTACCGGGACTAGCTTTTCCGAGCCGGTACAATGAGCAGTTCTTC.

The chain couples TRBV20-1 to TRBJ2-6; no clear D gene. Germline CDR1 is DFQATT and CDR2 is SNEGSKA (reference sequence). V was pared by 3 bases and J by 0 bases, with 3 bases between. The length of the CDR3 is 13 residues. For the CDR3, the DNA is TGCAGTGCTAGTCGCTCTGGGGCCAACGTCCTGACTTTC. Translation gives CSASRSGANVLTF.

The chain links TRBV20-1 to TRBJ1-5, with 10 bases fitting TRBD1. V shed 3 bases, J shed 4 bases, and the junction held 3 bases outside the gene matches. This CDR3 region has 14 residues. CDR1 and CDR2 (germline): DFQATT, SNEGSKA (reference sequence). The CDR3 sequence is CSARGTGANQPQHF. DNA of the CDR3: TGCAGTGCTAGGGGGACAGGGGCGAATCAGCCCCAGCATTTT.

This clonotype has ten or more counts. DNA for the CDR3: TGTGCCAGCATCCCTCCCGGGAGCGGGGGGAACGAGCAGTACTTC. Translating it yields CASIPPGSGGNEQYF. The chain couples TRBV27 to TRBJ2-7; 9 nucleotides line up with TRBD2. Germline CDR1 MNHEY, CDR2 SMNVEV (reference sequence). V trimming: 7 bases; J trimming: 5 bases; junction bases outside the gene matches: 12. The CDR3 has 15 amino acids.

This clonotype was detected ten times or more. The J gene is TRBJ1-5, the V gene TRBV12-3 or TRBV12-4; no clear D gene. The germline V and J ends were trimmed by 8 bases and 5 bases, with 13 bases remaining between them. The CDR3 contains 13 residues. The CDR3 loop is CASGRQSDQPQHF. CDR3 nucleotide sequence: TGTGCCAGCGGAAGACAATCAGATCAGCCCCAGCATTTT.

This clonotype occurred many times. V and J are TRBV10-3 and TRBJ1-5; D ambiguous. CDR3 size: 15 residues. Trimming shortened V by 0 bases and J by 8 bases, and 14 bases separated the two germline ends. Germline CDR1 is ENHRY and CDR2 is SYGVKD. CDR3 sequence: CAISESWLPAEPQHF. CDR3 DNA sequence: TGTGCCATCAGTGAGTCCTGGCTCCCCGCGGAGCCCCAGCATTTT.

This clonotype was observed at least ten times. The rearrangement joins TRBV5-1 to TRBJ2-3; D may match TRBD1 or TRBD2 (5 bases each). This CDR3 has 14 residues. The V end lost 0 bases, the J end lost 2 bases, and 7 bases lay between the germline ends. Germline V lookup: CDR1 SGHRS, CDR2 YFSETQ. The CDR3 DNA sequence: TGCGCCAGCAGCTTGGGGGACGACACAGATACGCAGTATTTT. This translates into CASSLGDDTDTQYF.